This is a list of T cell receptor beta chains from one sample in a study of early T cells in non-severe SARS-CoV-2 infection. TCRdb analysed the 5' RACE reads with MiXCR anew, one entry per CDR3 protein. The table has about 60,000 distinct CDR3 sequences, approximately 9% seen once. The source material was whole blood. Source of these receptors: an adult who was a healthcare worker with PCR-confirmed SARS-CoV-2 infection or an uninfected control (not recorded which). Each CDR3 is given with its conserved first and last residue. Each record gives: V gene, clone size, J gene, D gene, CDR3 protein, CDR3 DNA. The D gene is left open where the match is weak. Clone size is not always given. Where it is, it says once, few, many or a class for expanded clones.

v_call: TRBV28; clone_size: few; j_call: TRBJ2-2; d_call: TRBD2; cdr3_aa: CASSPAGANTGELFF; cdr3_nt: TGTGCCAGCAGCCCGGCGGGAGCGAACACCGGGGAGCTGTTTTTT
v_call: TRBV5-1; clone_size: few; j_call: TRBJ2-5; d_call: NA; cdr3_aa: CASSPGHTEETQYF; cdr3_nt: TGCGCCAGCAGCCCGGGACACACAGAAGAGACCCAGTACTTC
v_call: TRBV28; clone_size: medium-sized; j_call: TRBJ2-5; d_call: NA; cdr3_aa: CASSRSQETQYF; cdr3_nt: TGTGCCAGCAGTCGATCGCAAGAGACCCAGTACTTC
v_call: TRBV13; clone_size: few; j_call: TRBJ1-1; d_call: NA; cdr3_aa: CASSGGTAEAFF; cdr3_nt: TGTGCCAGCAGCGGAGGGACTGCTGAAGCTTTCTTT
v_call: TRBV11-2; clone_size: NA; j_call: TRBJ2-3; d_call: NA; cdr3_aa: CASSSACKVRGRAISTDTQYF; cdr3_nt: TGTGCCAGCAGCTCCGCATGCAAGGTTCGTGGCAGGGCGATAAGCACAGATACGCAGTATTTT
v_call: TRBV13; clone_size: NA; j_call: TRBJ1-1; d_call: NA; cdr3_aa: CASRVRGWVNTEAFF; cdr3_nt: TGTGCCAGCAGGGTTAGGGGCTGGGTGAACACTGAAGCTTTCTTT
v_call: TRBV10-3; clone_size: NA; j_call: TRBJ1-5; d_call: NA; cdr3_aa: CAIRDTSNQPQHF; cdr3_nt: TGTGCCATTCGGGACACCAGCAATCAGCCCCAGCATTTT
v_call: TRBV28; clone_size: few; j_call: TRBJ1-1; d_call: NA; cdr3_aa: CASIGFWEASF; cdr3_nt: TGTGCCAGCATAGGTTTTTGGGAAGCTTCCTTT
v_call: TRBV28; clone_size: many; j_call: TRBJ2-7; d_call: NA; cdr3_aa: CASSFTRGGEQYF; cdr3_nt: TGTGCCAGCAGTTTCACCCGGGGTGGAGAGCAGTACTTC
v_call: TRBV6-2/TRBV6-3; clone_size: many; j_call: TRBJ2-2; d_call: TRBD2; cdr3_aa: CASSSHSGRGTGELFF; cdr3_nt: TGTGCCAGCAGTTCACACAGCGGGAGGGGCACCGGGGAGCTGTTTTTT
v_call: TRBV29-1; clone_size: many; j_call: TRBJ2-7; d_call: NA; cdr3_aa: CSVSQAHEQYF; cdr3_nt: TGCAGCGTTTCCCAGGCCCACGAGCAGTACTTC